The rows below give T cell receptor beta chains drawn from one sample of a study of CD8+CD57+ T cells in acquired aplastic anemia. TCRdb itself ran the reads through MiXCR, one entry per CDR3 protein. The repertoire holds more than 150,000 distinct CDR3 sequences, with about 50% as singletons. Sequenced material: sorted CD4+, CD8+, or CD8+CD57+ T cells (not recorded which) from PBMCs. These receptors all stem from a human donor with aplastic anemia. Both conserved end residues are part of each CDR3. The order of the fields is J gene, D gene, V gene, clone size, CDR3 DNA, CDR3 protein. D genes are given only for firm matches. Size is omitted from some rows. Given values are once, few, many or a class for expanded clones.

TRBJ2-1,TRBD2,TRBV5-4,many,TGTGCCAGCAGCTCCGGGGGGGCCGGGTCCTACAATGAGCAGTTCTTC,CASSSGGAGSYNEQFF
TRBJ2-1,.,TRBV19,.,TGTGCCAGTAGTTCGTCGGGGGTCCGCTTCAATGAGCAGTTCTTC,CASSSSGVRFNEQFF
TRBJ2-5,TRBD2,TRBV11-1,.,TGTGCCAGCAGCTTAGTAGCGGGGGGTTGGTACCAAGAGACCCAGTACTTC,CASSLVAGGWYQETQYF
TRBJ2-1,.,TRBV11-1,.,TGTGCCAGCGGCGAGACTGGTCTAGCGCTTGGGATAAATGAGCAGTTCTTC,CASGETGLALGINEQFF
TRBJ1-2,TRBD1,TRBV7-9,many,TGTGCCAGCAGCCCGGGGACAGGCCTCTATGGCTACACCTTC,CASSPGTGLYGYTF
TRBJ1-2,TRBD1,TRBV20-1,.,TGCAGTGCTAGTACCGACAGGGGGATGGGCTATGGCTACACCTTC,CSASTDRGMGYGYTF
TRBJ2-2,.,TRBV9,many,TGTGCCAGCAGCGTAGACTTTGGCAGCGCGAACACCGGGGAGCTGTTTTTT,CASSVDFGSANTGELFF
TRBJ2-3,TRBD2,TRBV12-3/TRBV12-4,many,TGTGCCAGCAGTCCCTACTTAGCGGGAAGCACAGATACGCAGTATTTT,CASSPYLAGSTDTQYF
TRBJ2-7,TRBD1,TRBV2,.,TGTGCCAGCAGTTTAGAACAGGGGATTGTCCACGAGCAGTACTTC,CASSLEQGIVHEQYF
TRBJ2-1,.,TRBV29-1,.,TGCAGCGTCAATGAGCAGTTCTTC,CSVNEQFF
TRBJ2-7,TRBD2,TRBV10-3,.,TGTGCCATCAGTCACGGGGGGGGCCCCTACGAGCAGTACTTC,CAISHGGGPYEQYF
TRBJ2-7,.,TRBV25-1,.,TGTGCCAACAGTTCTCTCGGGGGGCTTGGGCAGCAGTACTTC,CANSSLGGLGQQYF
TRBJ2-6,.,TRBV28,.,TGTGCCAGCAGTTTACGAGGGGCTGGGGCCAACGTCCTGACTTTC,CASSLRGAGANVLTF
TRBJ2-7,TRBD1,TRBV20-1,many,TGCAGTGCTAGAGCCGGGACAGGTGGGGCCTACGAGCAGTACTTC,CSARAGTGGAYEQYF
TRBJ1-5,.,TRBV6-6,many,TGTGCGGGGTCCGGGGCGAACCAGCCCCAGCATTTT,CAGSGANQPQHF
TRBJ2-5,.,TRBV2,few,TGTGCCAGCACGCCCGGAGAGACCCAGTACTTC,CASTPGETQYF
TRBJ2-3,TRBD2,TRBV20-1,.,TGCAGTGCTGAGATAGCGGGAGTGGGCACAGATACACAGTATTTT,CSAEIAGVGTDTQYF
TRBJ1-3,.,TRBV29-1,many,TGCAGCGTGAGGGTCTCTGGAAACACCATATATTTT,CSVRVSGNTIYF